This TCR beta chain was sequenced in a study of shared clonotypes between healthy human individuals (dated by TCRdb to the early 2020s). For the wider study: The cohort included a few men and two women between 18 and 49 years of age. Blood TCR repertoires of about five healthy adults were deeply sequenced to estimate repertoire size and the extent of clonotype sharing between individuals. For each donor, CD4 naive and CD4 memory were each given three plates, CD8 naive was given two plates, and CD8 memory was given one plate. To increase sequencing depth and limit assay-specific biases, different laboratories used diverse techniques to prepare libraries and sequence TCR repertoires. Leukapheresis yielded between about 0.9 and 9 billion PBMCs per donor. The research as a whole found: Sampling was restricted to blood, and TCR repertoires in tissues likely differ from the TCR repertoires found in blood. Based on pairwise subsampling, the degree of clonotype sharing among donors was expected to be affected by sequencing depth. Across a handful of donors, about 4.5% of naive CD4, over 3% of naive CD8, under 2.5% of memory CD4, and 0.4% of memory CD8 clonotypes were shared. The small number of donors limited the genetic and exposure-history diversity represented. Compared with non-shared clonotypes, clonotypes shared by all four sorted-subset donors had higher generation probabilities. Incomplete sequencing was indicated by rarefaction of sorted-subset datasets, despite the large sequencing depth. Naive subsets generally had larger estimated clonotype richness than memory subsets.

Healthy HIV-negative adults with no recently reported acute infections or vaccinations were included as donors. All donors were Caucasian adults living in Nashville, Tennessee, USA. CD4+ T cells were enriched through magnetic negative selection, after which naive cells were positively selected on CD45RA and the remaining negative fraction served as the memory subset. After blood collection by leukapheresis, PBMCs were isolated using Ficoll-Histopaque density gradient centrifugation and then cryopreserved in the vapor phase of liquid nitrogen. Purity and quantity of every magnetically sorted T cell population were checked by analytical flow cytometry. Each sorted fraction had its genomic DNA isolated and then quantified by UV absorbance on a Nanodrop 2000c. V has 7 bases trimmed and J has 7 bases trimmed; junction bases matching no gene number 13. For CDR1 and CDR2, the germline V gene lists SQVTM and ANQGSEA. The CDR3 measures 14 amino acids from cysteine to phenylalanine. Just CDR3 DNA is preserved here, 42 bases in frame from base 1.

Turning to this clone: Its target antigen remains unknown. No clone much larger than this one lies a single base away; base qualities are absent.

Using the deep immunoSEQ assay, multiplex PCR amplified TCR CDR3 regions from genomic DNA. For each cell subset, the extracted genomic DNA was distributed evenly across all wells of several immunoSEQ 96-well plates, and each plate served as one replicate. For sorted subsets, each replicate PCR was loaded with 150 to 250 ng genomic DNA, equivalent to 32,000 or so T cell genomes. Purified libraries were quantified with a Qubit 3.0 fluorometer, sized on a Bioanalyzer 2100, and re-quantified with the KAPA Library Quantification kit. Every immunoSEQ 96-well plate was sequenced on a separate single-read 150-cycle Illumina NextSeq 550 flow cell. The original methods were these. Because the immunoSEQ output included only junctional sequences and no quality scores, the filtering could not be the same as the filtering used for full-length reads. Sequences were annotated with PyIR, a Python wrapper for IgBLAST v1.9, and V/J genes and CDR3 were assigned using IMGT germline references. Reads with weak V/J assignments (E-value above 1e-6), missing CDR3, stop codons, out-of-frame junctions, or ambiguous translated residues were removed. V3J clonotypes were defined as sequences sharing the same inferred V gene, J gene, and CDR3 amino acid sequence. The percentage overlap between two repertoires was calculated by dividing the number of shared unique clonotypes by the size of the smaller repertoire. Richness of each repertoire was evaluated using RTK rarefaction, the Chao1 estimator, and Recon v2.1 estimates of unobserved clonotypes. Generation probabilities for all TCRbeta clonotypes obtained by the gDNA method from a few donors were computed using OLGA. Sourced from immuneACCESS, this table was stored by TCRdb with only in-frame sequences that have V and J called. A share of the clones is absent; for the studies checked, an unresolved V gene accounts for under half, and the remainder has no known explanation. V, J and clone size are those of that table, while D and trimming were read from the DNA. The sample yields 640,000 or so clones; around 72% were counted once. The ten largest account for 1.8% of the sample.

The sample consisted of memory CD4+ T cells sorted from blood. The cell subset or site label here, explained by the study, means: CD45RA-negative fraction. The TCR sequence derives from a woman aged 25 to 39 in good health. This sequence uses TRBV29-1 and TRBJ2-5, with 9 central nucleotides matching TRBD1. The encoded CDR3 is CSGAPGDRGGTQYF. The DNA reads TGCAGCGGCGCCCCCGGCGACAGGGGGGGGACCCAGTACTTC.